This T cell receptor (beta chain) appears in the sequencing data of a study of OX40 agonist ivuxolimab in advanced cancers. Whole-study context: At 0.01 to 10 mg/kg, ivuxolimab was administered intravenously to patients every 2 weeks.

With regard to this clone: What it binds is unknown.

Profiling relied on immunoSEQ multiplex PCR, and the TCRdb table lists in-frame clones only, not all of them. The data hold 30,000 to 40,000 clones, with 65% to 80% observed a single time. CDR3 length: 15 amino acids. Per the germline V gene, CDR1 is MNHEY and CDR2 is SVGAGI. Trimming cost V 2 bases and J 6 bases, with 14 bases left between them. The study, taken as a whole, reports: Nonresponders, in some cases, also had low normalized T-cell clonal expansion. The work left the antigen specificity of expanded peripheral T cells undetermined.

The chain is built from TRBV6-5 and TRBJ2-1, with a weak D call TRBD2 (6 bases). This TCR derives from an adult with an advanced solid tumor such as melanoma, head and neck, liver or kidney cancer. The sequences come from CD4+ or CD8+ T cells sorted from blood, collected in a trial of the OX40 agonist ivuxolimab. CDR3 DNA: TGTGCCAGCAGTTACCTCTCCGGGAGCCTCAATGAGCAGTTCTTC. Translated: CASSYLSGSLNEQFF.